This T cell receptor beta chain was captured by sequencing in a study of regulatory dendritic cells for organ transplantation. Points from the study as a whole: Memory CD8+ T cells were the most oligoclonal; naive cells were highly diverse. Between individuals, the alloreactive memory CD8+ T cell pool differed considerably.

Generated by immunoSEQ multiplex PCR, the TCRdb table keeps only in-frame clones and is missing some. The sample has 13,000 or so clones; roughly 60% are singletons. Sorted T cells were CFSE-labeled and cultured four to five days with allogeneic regulatory or mature dendritic cells at 1:10. Naive CD45RA+ and memory CD45RO+ CD4+ or CD8+ T cells were FACS-sorted. Details on this clone: Its target is unknown.

This TCR came from a human donor in good health. The sequenced material came from naive CD8+ T cells from blood cultured with dendritic cells. Documented subset: CD45RA+ naive T cells.

CDR3 in amino acids: CASSFGGNQPQHF. The CDR3, as DNA: TGTGCCAGTAGTTTCGGGGGCAATCAGCCCCAGCATTTT. The V and J genes are TRBV19 and TRBJ1-5; D not resolved. The CDR3 runs 13 residues. In germline, CDR1 is LNHDA, CDR2 SQIVND (reference sequence). Trimming cost V 5 bases and J 2 bases, with 7 bases left between them.